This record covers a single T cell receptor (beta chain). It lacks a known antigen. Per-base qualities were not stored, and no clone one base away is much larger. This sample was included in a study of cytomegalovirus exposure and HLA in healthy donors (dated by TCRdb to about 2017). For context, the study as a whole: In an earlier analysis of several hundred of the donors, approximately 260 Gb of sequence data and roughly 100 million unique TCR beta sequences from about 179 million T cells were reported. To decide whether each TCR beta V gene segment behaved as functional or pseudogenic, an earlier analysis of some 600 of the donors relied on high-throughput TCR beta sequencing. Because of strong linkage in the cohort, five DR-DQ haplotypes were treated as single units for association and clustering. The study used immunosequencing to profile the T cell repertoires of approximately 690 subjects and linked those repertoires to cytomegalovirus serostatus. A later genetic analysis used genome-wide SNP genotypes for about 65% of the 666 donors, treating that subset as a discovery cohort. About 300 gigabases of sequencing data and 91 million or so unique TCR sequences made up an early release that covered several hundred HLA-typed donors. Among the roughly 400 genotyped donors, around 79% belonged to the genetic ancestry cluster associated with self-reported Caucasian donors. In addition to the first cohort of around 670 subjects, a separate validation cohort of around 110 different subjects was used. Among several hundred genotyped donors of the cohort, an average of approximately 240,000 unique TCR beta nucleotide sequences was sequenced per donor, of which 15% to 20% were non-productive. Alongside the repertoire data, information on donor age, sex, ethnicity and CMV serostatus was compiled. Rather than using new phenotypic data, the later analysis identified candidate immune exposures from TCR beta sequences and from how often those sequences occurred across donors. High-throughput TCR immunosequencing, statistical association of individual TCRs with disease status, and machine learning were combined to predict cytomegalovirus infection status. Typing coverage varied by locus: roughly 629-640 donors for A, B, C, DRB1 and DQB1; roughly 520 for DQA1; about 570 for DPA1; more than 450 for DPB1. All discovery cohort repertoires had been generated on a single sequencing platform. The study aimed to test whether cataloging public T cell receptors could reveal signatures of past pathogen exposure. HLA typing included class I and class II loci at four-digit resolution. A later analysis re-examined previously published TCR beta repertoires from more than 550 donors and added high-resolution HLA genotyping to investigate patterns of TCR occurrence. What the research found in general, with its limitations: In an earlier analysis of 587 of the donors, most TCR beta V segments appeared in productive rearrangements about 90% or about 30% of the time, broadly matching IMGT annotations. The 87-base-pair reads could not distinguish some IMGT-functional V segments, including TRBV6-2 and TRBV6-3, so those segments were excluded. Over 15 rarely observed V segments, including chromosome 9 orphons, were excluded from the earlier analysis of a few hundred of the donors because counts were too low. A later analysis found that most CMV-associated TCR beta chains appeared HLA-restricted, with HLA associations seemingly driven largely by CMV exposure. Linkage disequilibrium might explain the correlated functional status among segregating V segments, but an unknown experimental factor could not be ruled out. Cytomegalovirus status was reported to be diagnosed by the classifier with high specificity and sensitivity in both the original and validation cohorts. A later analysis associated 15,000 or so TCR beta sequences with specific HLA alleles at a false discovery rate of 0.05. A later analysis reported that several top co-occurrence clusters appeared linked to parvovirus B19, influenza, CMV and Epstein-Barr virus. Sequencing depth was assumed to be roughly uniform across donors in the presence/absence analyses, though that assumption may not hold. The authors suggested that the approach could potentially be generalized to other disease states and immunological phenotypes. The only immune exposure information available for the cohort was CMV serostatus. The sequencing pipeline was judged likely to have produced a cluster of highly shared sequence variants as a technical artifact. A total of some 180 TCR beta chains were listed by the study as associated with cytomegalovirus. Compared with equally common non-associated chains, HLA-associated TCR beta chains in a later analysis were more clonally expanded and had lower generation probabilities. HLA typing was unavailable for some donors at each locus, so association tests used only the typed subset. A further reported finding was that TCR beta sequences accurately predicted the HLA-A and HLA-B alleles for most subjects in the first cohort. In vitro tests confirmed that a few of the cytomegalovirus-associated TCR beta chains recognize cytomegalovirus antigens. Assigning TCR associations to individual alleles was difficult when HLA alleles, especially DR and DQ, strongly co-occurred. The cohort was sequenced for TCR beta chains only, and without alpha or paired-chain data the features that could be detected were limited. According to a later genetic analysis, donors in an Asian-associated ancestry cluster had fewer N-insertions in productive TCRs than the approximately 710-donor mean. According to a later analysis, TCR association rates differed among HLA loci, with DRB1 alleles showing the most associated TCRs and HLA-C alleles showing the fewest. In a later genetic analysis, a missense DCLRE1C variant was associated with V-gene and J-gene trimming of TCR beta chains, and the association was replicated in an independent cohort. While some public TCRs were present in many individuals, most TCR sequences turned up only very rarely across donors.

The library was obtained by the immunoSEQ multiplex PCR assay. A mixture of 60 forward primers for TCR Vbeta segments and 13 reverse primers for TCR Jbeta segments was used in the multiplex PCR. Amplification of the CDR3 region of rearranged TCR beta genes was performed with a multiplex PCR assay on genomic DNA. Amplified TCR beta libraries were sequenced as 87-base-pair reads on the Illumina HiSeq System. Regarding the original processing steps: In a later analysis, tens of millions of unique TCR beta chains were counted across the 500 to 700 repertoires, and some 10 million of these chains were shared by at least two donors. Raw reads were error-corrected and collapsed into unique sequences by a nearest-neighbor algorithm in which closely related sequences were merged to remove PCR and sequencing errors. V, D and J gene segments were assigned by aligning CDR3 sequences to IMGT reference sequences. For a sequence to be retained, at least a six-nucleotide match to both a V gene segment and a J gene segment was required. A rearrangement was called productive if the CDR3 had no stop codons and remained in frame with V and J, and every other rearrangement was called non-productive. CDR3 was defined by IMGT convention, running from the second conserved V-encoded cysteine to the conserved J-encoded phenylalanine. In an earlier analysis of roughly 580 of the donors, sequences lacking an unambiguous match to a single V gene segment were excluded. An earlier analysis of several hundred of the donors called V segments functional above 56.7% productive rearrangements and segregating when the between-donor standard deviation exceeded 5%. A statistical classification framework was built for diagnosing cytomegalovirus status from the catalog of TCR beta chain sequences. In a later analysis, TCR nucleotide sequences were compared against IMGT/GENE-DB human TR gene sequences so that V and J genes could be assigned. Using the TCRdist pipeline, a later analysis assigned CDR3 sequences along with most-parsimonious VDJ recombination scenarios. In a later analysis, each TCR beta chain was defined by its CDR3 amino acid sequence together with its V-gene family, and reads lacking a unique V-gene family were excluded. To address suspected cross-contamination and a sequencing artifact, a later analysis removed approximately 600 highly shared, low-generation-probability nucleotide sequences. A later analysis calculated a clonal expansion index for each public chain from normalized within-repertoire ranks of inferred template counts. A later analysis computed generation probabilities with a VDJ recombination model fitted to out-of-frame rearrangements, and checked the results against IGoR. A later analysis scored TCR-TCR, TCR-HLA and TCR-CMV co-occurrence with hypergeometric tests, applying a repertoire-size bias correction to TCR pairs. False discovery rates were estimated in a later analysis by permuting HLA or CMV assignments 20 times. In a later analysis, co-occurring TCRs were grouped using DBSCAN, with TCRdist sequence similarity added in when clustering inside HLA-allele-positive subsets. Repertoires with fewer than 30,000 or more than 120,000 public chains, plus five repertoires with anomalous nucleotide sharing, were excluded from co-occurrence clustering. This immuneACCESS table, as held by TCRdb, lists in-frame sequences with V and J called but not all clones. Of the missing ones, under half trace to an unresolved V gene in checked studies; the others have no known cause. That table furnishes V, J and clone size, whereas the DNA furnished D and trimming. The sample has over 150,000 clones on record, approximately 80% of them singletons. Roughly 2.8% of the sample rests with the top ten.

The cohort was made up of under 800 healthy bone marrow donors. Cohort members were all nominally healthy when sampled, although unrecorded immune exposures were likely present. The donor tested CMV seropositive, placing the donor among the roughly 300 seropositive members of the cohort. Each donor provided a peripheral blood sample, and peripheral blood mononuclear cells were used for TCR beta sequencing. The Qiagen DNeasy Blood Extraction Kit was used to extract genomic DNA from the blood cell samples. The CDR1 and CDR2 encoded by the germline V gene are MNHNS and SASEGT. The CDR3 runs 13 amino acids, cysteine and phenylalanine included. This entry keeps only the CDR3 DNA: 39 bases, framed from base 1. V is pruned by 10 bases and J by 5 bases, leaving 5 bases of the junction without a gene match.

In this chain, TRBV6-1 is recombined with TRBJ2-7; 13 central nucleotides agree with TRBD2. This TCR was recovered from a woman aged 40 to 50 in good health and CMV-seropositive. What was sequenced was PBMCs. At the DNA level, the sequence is TGTGCCACCGCGGGACTAGCGGGGAACGAGCAGTACTTC. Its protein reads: CATAGLAGNEQYF.